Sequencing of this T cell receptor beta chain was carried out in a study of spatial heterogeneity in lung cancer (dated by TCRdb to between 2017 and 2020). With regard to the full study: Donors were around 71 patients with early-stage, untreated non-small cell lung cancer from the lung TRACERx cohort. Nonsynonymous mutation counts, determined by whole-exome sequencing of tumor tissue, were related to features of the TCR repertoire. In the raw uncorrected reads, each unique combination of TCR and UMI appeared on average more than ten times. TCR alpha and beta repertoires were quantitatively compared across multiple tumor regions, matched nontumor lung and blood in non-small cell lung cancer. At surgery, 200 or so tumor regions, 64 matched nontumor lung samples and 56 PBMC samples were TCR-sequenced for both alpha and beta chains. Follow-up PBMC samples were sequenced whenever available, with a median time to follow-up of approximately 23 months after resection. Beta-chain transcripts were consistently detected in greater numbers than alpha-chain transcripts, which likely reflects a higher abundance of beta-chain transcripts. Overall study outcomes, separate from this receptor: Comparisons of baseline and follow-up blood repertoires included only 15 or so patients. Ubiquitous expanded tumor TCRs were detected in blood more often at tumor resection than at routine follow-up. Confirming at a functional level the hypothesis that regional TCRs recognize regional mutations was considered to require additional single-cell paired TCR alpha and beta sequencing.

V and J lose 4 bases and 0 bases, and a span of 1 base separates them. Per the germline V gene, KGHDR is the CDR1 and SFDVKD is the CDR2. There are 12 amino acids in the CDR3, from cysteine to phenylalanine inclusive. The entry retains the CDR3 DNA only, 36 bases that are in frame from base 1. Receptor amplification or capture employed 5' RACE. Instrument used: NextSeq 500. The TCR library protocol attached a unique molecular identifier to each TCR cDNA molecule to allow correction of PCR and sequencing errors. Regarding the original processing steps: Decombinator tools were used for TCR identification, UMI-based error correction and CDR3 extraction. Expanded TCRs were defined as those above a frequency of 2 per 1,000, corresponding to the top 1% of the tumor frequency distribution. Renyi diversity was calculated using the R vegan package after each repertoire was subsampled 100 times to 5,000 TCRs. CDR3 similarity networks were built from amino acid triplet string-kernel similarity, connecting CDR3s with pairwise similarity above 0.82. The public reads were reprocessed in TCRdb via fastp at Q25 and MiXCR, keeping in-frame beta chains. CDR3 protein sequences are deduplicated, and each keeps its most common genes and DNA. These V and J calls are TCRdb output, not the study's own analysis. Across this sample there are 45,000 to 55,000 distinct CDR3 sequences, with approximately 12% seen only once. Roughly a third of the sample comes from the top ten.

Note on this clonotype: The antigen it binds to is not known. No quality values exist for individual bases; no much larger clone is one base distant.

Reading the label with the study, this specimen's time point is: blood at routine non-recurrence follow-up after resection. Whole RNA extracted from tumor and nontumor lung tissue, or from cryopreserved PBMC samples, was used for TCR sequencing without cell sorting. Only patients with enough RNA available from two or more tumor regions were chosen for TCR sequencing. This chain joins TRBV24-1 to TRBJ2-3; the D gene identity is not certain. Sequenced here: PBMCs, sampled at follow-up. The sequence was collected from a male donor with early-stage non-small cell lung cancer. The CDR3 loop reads CATSESTDTQYF. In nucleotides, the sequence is TGTGCCACCAGTGAAAGCACAGATACGCAGTATTTT.